The source of this TCR beta chain is a study of OX40 agonist ivuxolimab in advanced cancers. Libraries were prepared by immunoSEQ multiplex PCR; TCRdb keeps only in-frame clonotypes and omits some of them. The profile shows 98,000 or so clones, roughly 91% of them singletons. With V trimmed by 2 bases and J by 3 bases, 1 base remained unmatched. The CDR3 extends over 14 amino acids. From germline, CDR1 is LNHDA and CDR2 SQIVND (reference sequence). V and J are TRBV19 and TRBJ2-1; TRBD2 matches at 7 bases. Sequenced here: CD4+ or CD8+ T cells sorted from blood, sampled in a trial of the OX40 agonist ivuxolimab. The TCR originated in an adult with an advanced solid tumor such as melanoma, head and neck, liver or kidney cancer. The CDR3 DNA reads TGTGCCAGTAGTATATTAGCGGGCTACAATGAGCAGTTCTTC. It specifies CASSILAGYNEQFF. Looking up the rest from reference TRBV19 and TRBJ2-1 gives the full variable domain: DGGITQSPKYLFRKEGQNVTLSCEQNLNHDAMYWYRQDPGQGLRLIYYSQIVNDFQKGDIAEGYSVSREKKESFPLTVTSAQKNPTAFYLCASSILAGYNEQFFGPGTRLTVL.